Listed below are T cell receptor beta chains from one sample, sequenced in a study of blood T cell repertoires in COVID-19. Only in-frame clones appear in the TCRdb table, and some are missing; sequencing was by immunoSEQ multiplex PCR. This sample carries around 200,000 clones, around 83% of them seen once, and the ten largest clones take around 6.5%. Sequencing was done on a sample of peripheral blood. The source is a woman between 35 and 50 years old with acute or convalescent COVID-19. The CDR3 runs from the conserved cysteine through the conserved F or W. D genes are given only for firm matches. Clone sizes are given selectively: once, few, many, or a class where the clone is expanded.

>.|TRBV5-6|TRBJ1-1|TRBD1
CASSSIQGLNTEAFF
TGTGCCAGCAGCTCGATACAGGGGTTAAACACTGAAGCTTTCTTT
>.|TRBV12-3/TRBV12-4|TRBJ2-3|.
CASSPSVTQYF
TGTGCCAGCAGTCCTAGCGTAACGCAGTATTTT
>.|TRBV2|TRBJ1-6|TRBD1
CASTTTGRDSPLHF
TGTGCCAGCACCACGACAGGGCGTGATTCACCCCTCCACTTT
>.|TRBV28|TRBJ1-2|.
CASSSPRGYTF
TGTGCCAGCAGTTCACCGCGCGGCTACACCTTC
>.|TRBV4-2|TRBJ2-7|.
CASSQASAGLYEQYF
TGTGCCAGCAGCCAAGCTTCGGCAGGGCTCTACGAGCAGTACTTC
>.|TRBV9|TRBJ2-5|.
CASSVGLGGDRETQYF
TGTGCCAGCAGCGTAGGCCTTGGGGGGGACAGGGAGACCCAGTACTTC
>.|TRBV3-1/TRBV3-2|TRBJ1-6|TRBD1
CASSPQGTRDSPLHF
TGTGCCAGCAGCCCACAGGGGACCAGAGATTCACCCCTCCACTTT
>.|TRBV5-4|TRBJ2-7|.
CASSQTGFNEQYF
TGTGCCAGCAGTCAAACAGGGTTCAACGAGCAGTACTTC
>.|TRBV3-1/TRBV3-2|TRBJ1-5|.
CASSQGIQAGPQHF
TGTGCCAGCAGCCAAGGAATTCAAGCTGGGCCCCAGCATTTT
>.|TRBV3-1/TRBV3-2|TRBJ2-4|TRBD1
CASSEQGLKNIQYF
TGTGCCAGCAGCGAACAGGGGCTAAAAAACATTCAGTACTTC
>.|TRBV11-3|TRBJ2-1|TRBD2
CASSLASGRDEQFF
TGTGCCAGCAGCTTGGCCAGCGGGAGGGATGAGCAGTTCTTC
>.|TRBV3-1/TRBV3-2|TRBJ2-1|TRBD2
CASSLGLAGRGSEFF
TGTGCCAGCAGCCTCGGACTAGCGGGGAGGGGCTCCGAGTTCTTC
>.|TRBV19|TRBJ1-6|TRBD1
CASSALTGGASPLHF
TGTGCCAGTAGTGCCTTGACAGGGGGCGCTTCACCCCTCCACTTT
>.|TRBV14|TRBJ2-1|TRBD2
CATSTSGRDNEQFF
TGTGCCACGTCCACTAGCGGGCGTGACAATGAGCAGTTCTTC
>.|TRBV18|TRBJ2-1|.
CASSLENRATYNEQFF
TGTGCCAGCTCACTCGAGAACAGGGCTACCTACAATGAGCAGTTCTTC
>once|TRBV6-5|TRBJ2-2|TRBD1
CASRSGGDVGELFF
TGTGCCAGCAGGTCAGGGGGCGACGTCGGGGAGCTGTTTTTT
>once|TRBV9|TRBJ1-3|.
CASSPTSLGGNTIYF
TGTGCCAGCAGCCCCACTAGCCTGGGAGGAAACACCATATATTTT
>.|TRBV5-1|TRBJ1-2|TRBD1
CASSTGQGGYGYTF
TGCGCCAGCAGCACGGGACAGGGAGGCTATGGCTACACCTTC
>.|TRBV4-2|TRBJ2-2|TRBD2
CASSPALADNTGELFF
TGTGCCAGCAGCCCAGCCCTAGCGGACAACACCGGGGAGCTGTTTTTT
>.|TRBV20-1|TRBJ2-5|TRBD2
CSASLSGGAWETQYF
TGCAGTGCTAGTCTTTCCGGGGGGGCCTGGGAGACCCAGTACTTC
>.|TRBV18|TRBJ1-5|TRBD1
CASSSGTGVVNQPQHF
TGTGCCAGCTCCTCCGGGACAGGGGTCGTCAATCAGCCCCAGCATTTT
>.|TRBV4-1|TRBJ2-1|.
CASSQVPVEQFF
TGCGCCAGCAGCCAAGTTCCGGTTGAGCAGTTCTTC